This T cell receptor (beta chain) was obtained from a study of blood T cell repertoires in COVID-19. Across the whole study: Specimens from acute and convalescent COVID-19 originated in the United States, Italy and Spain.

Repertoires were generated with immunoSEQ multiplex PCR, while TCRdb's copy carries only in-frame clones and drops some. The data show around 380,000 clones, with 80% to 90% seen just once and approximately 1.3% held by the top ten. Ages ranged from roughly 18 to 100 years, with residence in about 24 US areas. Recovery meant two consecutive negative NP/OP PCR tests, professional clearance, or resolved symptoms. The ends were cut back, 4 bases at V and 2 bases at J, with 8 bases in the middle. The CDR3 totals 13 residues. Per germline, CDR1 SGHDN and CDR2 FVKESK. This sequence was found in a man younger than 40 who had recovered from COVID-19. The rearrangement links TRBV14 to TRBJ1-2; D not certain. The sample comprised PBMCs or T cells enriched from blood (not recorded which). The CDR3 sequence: CASSPAKNYGYTF. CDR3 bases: TGTGCCAGCAGCCCCGCTAAAAACTATGGCTACACCTTC.